At least ten counts were recorded for the clone carrying this T cell receptor beta chain. Through a sample-barcoded 5' primer and a J-beta primer mix, a second PCR was run for 7 to 11 cycles. Each cDNA molecule was tagged by a template-switch adaptor with 12 random nucleotides. Any given sample supplied a minimum of 2.5 million CDR3-containing paired-end reads. One entry per CDR3 protein, called by TCRdb with MiXCR from the 5' RACE reads. The data hold 1.5 million to 2 million distinct CDR3 sequences, with 28% observed a single time. V dropped 0 bases and J dropped 3 bases, with 8 bases sitting between them. The CDR3 is 14 residues long. The germline gives CDR1 SGHRS, CDR2 YFSETQ. The data derive from a study of blood T cells in healthy people across ages.

The sequencing input was blood. The sequence derives from a woman in her 30s in good health. This chain links TRBV5-1 with TRBJ2-3; D uncertain. CDR3 loop: CASSLGATTDTQYF. The CDR3 DNA reads TGCGCCAGCAGCTTGGGGGCCACTACAGATACGCAGTATTTT.